The T cell receptor (beta chain) under discussion was sequenced for a study of cytomegalovirus exposure and HLA in healthy donors. Whole-study findings and limits: The majority of CMV-associated TCR beta chains were reported as apparently HLA-restricted in a later analysis.

The PCR was carried out with 60 Vbeta primers and 13 Jbeta primers. Libraries were prepared by immunoSEQ multiplex PCR; TCRdb keeps only in-frame clonotypes and omits some of them. Of 69,000 or so clones in the sample, about 74% were seen once. The CDR3 totals 14 residues. V lost 4 bases, J lost 4 bases, and 6 bases stayed unmatched. Germline loops: CDR1 SGHRS, CDR2 YFSETQ. As regards this clone: Its antigen is not identified.

Donors likely had unrecorded immune exposures despite being nominally healthy when sampled. The sample comprised PBMCs. The chain joins TRBV5-1 to TRBJ1-1; TRBD1 matches 8 bases. This receptor was obtained from a woman aged 55-69 years in good health and CMV-seropositive. The CDR3 here is CASSPWTGPTEAFF. The CDR3 nucleotides are TGCGCCAGCAGCCCGTGGACAGGGCCCACTGAAGCTTTCTTT.